Sequencing of this T cell receptor (beta chain) was carried out in a study of shared clonotypes between healthy human individuals. General observations from the study: Relative to memory subsets, naive subsets generally showed larger estimated richness.

Repertoires were generated with immunoSEQ multiplex PCR, while TCRdb's copy carries only in-frame clones and drops some. The sample has about 1 million clones, 75% to 85% seen once. For this clone: As yet, its antigen is unknown.

This sequence was found in a man aged 18 to 29 in good health. Some clones in this sample may be carry-over from other donors' samples. The specimen sequenced was memory CD4+ T cells from PBMCs. As for subset: CD45RA-negative fraction.

The chain's CDR3 is CASSLGQGKAETQYF. The CDR3 coding sequence is TGTGCCAGCAGCCTTGGACAGGGTAAGGCGGAGACCCAGTACTTC. This rearrangement joins TRBV5-5 to TRBJ2-5, with 8 bases identical to TRBD1. CDR1 SGHKS and CDR2 YYEKEE come from the germline V gene (reference sequence). J lost 5 bases, V lost 4 bases, and 10 bases had no gene match. CDR3 length: 15 residues.